The TCR beta chain under discussion was sequenced for a study of cytomegalovirus exposure and HLA in healthy donors. Germline lookup yields CDR1 MRHNA and CDR2 SNTAGT. V lost 3 bases and J lost 6; bases outside the gene matches: 5. The CDR3 contains 15 residues. PCR was performed using 60 Vbeta and 13 Jbeta primers. The table came from immunoSEQ multiplex PCR; TCRdb's copy has only in-frame clones and leaves some out. The sample records about 150,000 clones, about 85% being singletons. This chain links TRBV6-4 with TRBJ2-2; TRBD2 matches 9 bases. The receptor's source is a man younger than 40 in good health and CMV-seropositive. Sequencing was done on a sample of PBMCs. DNA for the CDR3: TGTGCCAGCAGTGAGGCTAGCGGGATGGCCGGGGAGCTGTTTTTT. This codes for CASSEASGMAGELFF.